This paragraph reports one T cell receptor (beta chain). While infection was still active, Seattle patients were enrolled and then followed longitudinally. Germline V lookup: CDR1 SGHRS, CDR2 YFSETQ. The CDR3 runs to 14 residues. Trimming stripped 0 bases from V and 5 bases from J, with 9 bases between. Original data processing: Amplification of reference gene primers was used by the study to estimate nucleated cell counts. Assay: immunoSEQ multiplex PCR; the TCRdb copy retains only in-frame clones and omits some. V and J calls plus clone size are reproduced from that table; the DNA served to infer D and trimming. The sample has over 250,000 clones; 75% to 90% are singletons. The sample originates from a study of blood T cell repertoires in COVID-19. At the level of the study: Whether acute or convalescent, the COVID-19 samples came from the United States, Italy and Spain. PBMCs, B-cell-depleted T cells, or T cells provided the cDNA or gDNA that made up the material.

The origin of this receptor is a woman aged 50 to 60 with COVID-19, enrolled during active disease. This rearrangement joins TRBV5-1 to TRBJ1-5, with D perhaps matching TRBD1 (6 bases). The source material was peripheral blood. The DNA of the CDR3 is TGCGCCAGCAGCTTGGACAGGGACGATCAGCCCCAGCATTTT. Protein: CASSLDRDDQPQHF.